These T cell receptor beta chains were read from a single sample in a study of blood T cell repertoires in COVID-19. Here immunoSEQ multiplex PCR was the method, and the copy in TCRdb shows in-frame clones only, minus some. The table shows about 240,000 clones, with approximately 80% occurring only once. The sample consisted of peripheral blood. The source of these receptors is a woman between 65 and 79 years old with acute or convalescent COVID-19. Each CDR3 is given with its conserved first and last residue. The D gene is left open where the match is weak. Expanded clones get a size class; other rows say once, few or many, or leave the size out.

>.|TRBJ2-1|.|TRBV19
TGTGCCAGTACCCTGGGACTTTCCGGAAATGAGCAGTTCTTC
CASTLGLSGNEQFF
>.|TRBJ1-6|.|TRBV5-1
TGCGCCAGCAGCCTGGACAGTTATAATTCACCCCTCCACTTT
CASSLDSYNSPLHF
>.|TRBJ1-1|.|TRBV5-1
TGCGCCAGCAGGATCACAGGCAACACTGAAGCTTTCTTT
CASRITGNTEAFF
>many|TRBJ1-1|.|TRBV7-9
TGTGCCAGCAGCTTAGACGTGAGCGCTGAAGCTTTCTTT
CASSLDVSAEAFF
>.|TRBJ2-5|TRBD1|TRBV18
TGTGCCAGCTCACCTCTGGACAGGGGAGGGGAGACCCAGTACTTC
CASSPLDRGGETQYF
>.|TRBJ1-2|.|TRBV19
TGTGCCAGTAGTATCGACACCAACTATGGCTACACCTTC
CASSIDTNYGYTF
>.|TRBJ2-1|TRBD1|TRBV6-1
TGTGCCAGCAGTGAAAACTGGCACAAGGGGGCCAATGAGCAGTTCTTC
CASSENWHKGANEQFF
>.|TRBJ2-3|TRBD2|TRBV5-6
TGTGCCAGCAGCCGCCCCCGGACTAGCGGCCCCACAGATACGCAGTATTTT
CASSRPRTSGPTDTQYF
>.|TRBJ1-3|TRBD1|TRBV10-3
TGTGCCATCAGTAGATCAAACCGACAGGGCGCTGGAAACACCATATATTTT
CAISRSNRQGAGNTIYF
>.|TRBJ2-7|.|TRBV7-2
TGTGCCAGCAGCCCTGAGGGCGGGCAGCAGTACTTC
CASSPEGGQQYF
>.|TRBJ2-7|.|TRBV19
TGTGCCACTTCGCAGGCGCACGAGCAGTACTTC
CATSQAHEQYF
>.|TRBJ1-1|TRBD1|TRBV6-5
TGTGCCAGCAGTCCCCGGACAGGATGGGCTGAAGCTTTCTTT
CASSPRTGWAEAFF
>.|TRBJ2-6|.|TRBV5-6
TGTGCCAGCAGCCGTACTGCGGGGCCCTTTACTGGGGCCAACGTCCTGACTTTC
CASSRTAGPFTGANVLTF
>.|TRBJ1-5|TRBD1|TRBV7-2
TGTGCCAGCAGCGAAGACGGCAGGGGGCGTCAGCCCCAGCATTTT
CASSEDGRGRQPQHF
>few|TRBJ1-6|.|TRBV28
TGTGCCAGCAGAGGGGCGGCCTCACCCCTCCACTTT
CASRGAASPLHF
>.|TRBJ1-6|.|TRBV10-2
TGCGCCAGCAGTGACCCGGGGAGGGTTAATTCACCCCTCCACTTT
CASSDPGRVNSPLHF
>.|TRBJ2-7|TRBD1|TRBV6-6
TGTGCCAGCCTGCCGGGGGACAGGGGGCTATACGAGCAGTACTTC
CASLPGDRGLYEQYF
>.|TRBJ1-2|.|TRBV2
TGTGCCAGCAAGGACTACGTCTATGGCTACACCTTC
CASKDYVYGYTF
>.|TRBJ2-5|TRBD2|TRBV3-1/TRBV3-2
TGTGCCAGCAGCCTACGGGGGGAAGAGACCCAGTACTTC
CASSLRGEETQYF
>.|TRBJ2-3|.|TRBV9
TGTGCCAGCAGCGTAGGTAGCGGACTCACAGATACGCAGTATTTT
CASSVGSGLTDTQYF
>.|TRBJ2-7|.|TRBV10-2
TGCGCCAGCAGTGATCGCGGGGTGAGCTCCTACGAGCAGTACTTC
CASSDRGVSSYEQYF
>.|TRBJ1-1|TRBD1|TRBV11-2
TGTGCCAGCAGCTTATGGACAGGGTGGATGAACACTGAAGCTTTCTTT
CASSLWTGWMNTEAFF
>.|TRBJ1-3|.|TRBV3-1/TRBV3-2
TGTGCCAGCAGCCAAGATCCGAGCTCTGGAAACACCATATATTTT
CASSQDPSSGNTIYF
>once|TRBJ2-2|.|TRBV7-8
TGTGCCAGCAGCATAGTGGACACTTACACCGGGGAGCTGTTTTTT
CASSIVDTYTGELFF